This TCR beta chain was documented in a study of T cells of healthy individuals. Per the germline V gene, CDR1 is DFQATT and CDR2 is SNEGSKA (reference sequence). The V end lost 6 bases, the J end lost 4 bases, and 10 bases lay between the germline ends. The CDR3 sequence is 12 residues long. TCRdb fed the 5' RACE reads into MiXCR, producing one record per CDR3 protein. This table has tens of thousands of distinct CDR3 sequences, about 17% appearing once. This clonotype showed up just a few times. The chain has TRBV20-1 and TRBJ1-5; D remains unclear. The receptor's source is a human donor in good health. CDR3 region: CSALRRNQPQHF. CDR3 nucleotide sequence: TGCAGTGCGCTACGGCGTAATCAGCCCCAGCATTTT.